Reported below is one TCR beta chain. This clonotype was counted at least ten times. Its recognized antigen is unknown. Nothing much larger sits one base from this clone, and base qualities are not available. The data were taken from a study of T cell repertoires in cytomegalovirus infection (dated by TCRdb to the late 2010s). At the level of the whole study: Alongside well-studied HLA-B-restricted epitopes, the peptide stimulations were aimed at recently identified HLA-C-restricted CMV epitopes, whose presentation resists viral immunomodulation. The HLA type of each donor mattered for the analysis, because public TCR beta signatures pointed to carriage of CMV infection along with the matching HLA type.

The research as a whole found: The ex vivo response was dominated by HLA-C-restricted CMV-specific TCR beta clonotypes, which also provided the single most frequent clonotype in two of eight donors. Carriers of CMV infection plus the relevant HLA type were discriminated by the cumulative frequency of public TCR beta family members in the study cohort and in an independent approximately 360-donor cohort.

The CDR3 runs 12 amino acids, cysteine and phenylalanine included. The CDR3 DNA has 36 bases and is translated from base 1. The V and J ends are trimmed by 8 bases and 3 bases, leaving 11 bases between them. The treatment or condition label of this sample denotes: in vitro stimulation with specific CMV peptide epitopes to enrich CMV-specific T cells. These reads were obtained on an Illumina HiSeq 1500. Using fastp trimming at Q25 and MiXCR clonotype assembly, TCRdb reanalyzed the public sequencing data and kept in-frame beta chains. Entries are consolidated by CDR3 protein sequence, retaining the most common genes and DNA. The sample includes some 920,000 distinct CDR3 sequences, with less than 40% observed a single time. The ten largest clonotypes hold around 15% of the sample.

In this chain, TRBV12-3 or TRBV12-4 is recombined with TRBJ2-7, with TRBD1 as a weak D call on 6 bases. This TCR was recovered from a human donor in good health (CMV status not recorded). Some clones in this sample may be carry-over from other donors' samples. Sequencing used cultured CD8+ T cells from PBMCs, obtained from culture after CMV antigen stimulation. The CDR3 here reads CASGRGDYEQYF. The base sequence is TGTGCCAGCGGCAGGGGAGACTACGAGCAGTACTTC.